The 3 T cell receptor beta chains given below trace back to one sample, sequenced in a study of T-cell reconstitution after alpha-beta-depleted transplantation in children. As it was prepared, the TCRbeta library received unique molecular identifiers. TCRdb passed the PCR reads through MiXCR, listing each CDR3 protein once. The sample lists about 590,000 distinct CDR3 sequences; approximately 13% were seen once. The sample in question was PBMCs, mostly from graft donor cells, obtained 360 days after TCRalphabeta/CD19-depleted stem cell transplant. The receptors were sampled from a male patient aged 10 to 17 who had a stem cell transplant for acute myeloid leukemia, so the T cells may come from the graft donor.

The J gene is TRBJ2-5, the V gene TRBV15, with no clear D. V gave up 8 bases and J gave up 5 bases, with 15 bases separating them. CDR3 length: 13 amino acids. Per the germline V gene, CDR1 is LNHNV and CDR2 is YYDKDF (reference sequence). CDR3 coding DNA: TGTGCCACCGCCGACACATCAAGGGAGACCCAGTACTTC. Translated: CATADTSRETQYF.

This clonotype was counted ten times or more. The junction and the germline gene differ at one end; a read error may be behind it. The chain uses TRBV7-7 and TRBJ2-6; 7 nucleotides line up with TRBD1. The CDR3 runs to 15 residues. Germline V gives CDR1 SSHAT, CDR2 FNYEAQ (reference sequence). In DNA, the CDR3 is TGTGCTAGCAGCCGGGACAGTTCTGGGGCCAACGTCCTGACTTTC. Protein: CASSRDSSGANVLTF.

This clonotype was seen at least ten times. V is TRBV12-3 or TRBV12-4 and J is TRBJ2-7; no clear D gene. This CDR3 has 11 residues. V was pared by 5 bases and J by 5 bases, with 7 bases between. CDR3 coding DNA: TGTGCCAGCAGTGGGGTCCACGAGCAGTACTTC. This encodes CASSGVHEQYF.